This T cell receptor beta chain was captured in a study of T-cell memory formation after mild COVID-19. The CDR3 contains 14 residues. V was pared by 3 bases and J by 4 bases, with 5 bases of the junction left unmatched. Germline lookup yields CDR1 SGDLS and CDR2 YYNGEE. TCRdb itself ran the 5' RACE reads through MiXCR, one entry per CDR3 protein. Among fewer than 150,000 distinct CDR3 sequences listed, about 14% were seen once. Sample: PBMCs or a T cell subset sorted from them (not recorded which). This TCR came from an adult woman who had mild COVID-19 (a few samples of this study predate the infection). Cell type and time point are not known. V gene TRBV9 combines with J gene TRBJ1-1, with 8 bases that match TRBD1. CDR3 nucleotides: TGTGCCAGCAGCGACACAGGGGGGGTCACTGAAGCTTTCTTT. It codes for CASSDTGGVTEAFF.